A single sample is the source of the 21 T cell receptor beta chains below, sequenced in a study of blood T cells in healthy people across ages. Together with a sample-barcoded 5' primer, a J-beta primer mix was included in a second PCR lasting roughly 6 to 12 cycles. TCRdb independently ran MiXCR on the 5' RACE reads; one entry per CDR3 protein. The sample includes 1.4 million or so distinct CDR3 sequences, roughly 43% of them seen just once. The sample taken for sequencing was blood. Receptor source: a woman aged 18-29 years in good health.

This chain links TRBV9 with TRBJ2-1, with a tentative D call TRBD1 (5 bases). CDR3 length: 15 amino acids. The V end was cut by 0 bases, the J end by 3 bases, with 10 bases between. Germline-derived CDR1 and CDR2 are SGDLS and YYNGEE. For the CDR3, the DNA is TGTGCCAGCAGCGTAGCTCCAGGGTTCTACAATGAGCAGTTCTTC. Encoded protein: CASSVAPGFYNEQFF. The full variable domain, in which reference TRBV9 and TRBJ2-1 provide the parts outside the CDR3, is DSGVTQTPKHLITATGQRVTLRCSPRSGDLSVYWYQQSLDQGLQFLIQYYNGEERAKGNILERFSAQQFPDLHSELNLSSLELGDSALYFCASSVAPGFYNEQFFGPGTRLTVL.

There are many counts of this clonotype. This sequence joins TRBV4-3 and TRBJ2-3, with 10 bases fitting TRBD2. V was clipped by 1 base and J by 1 base; unmatched bases: 5. The CDR3 is 17 amino acids. Per germline, CDR1 LGHNA and CDR2 YSLEER. This chain's CDR3 is CASSQGTSGDGTDTQYF. DNA of the CDR3: TGCGCCAGCAGCCAAGGAACTAGCGGGGACGGCACAGATACGCAGTATTTT.

The gene calls are TRBV20-1 and TRBJ1-5; a weak D match, TRBD1 (6 bases). The CDR3 is 15 amino acids. Germline values: CDR1 DFQATT, CDR2 SNEGSKA (reference sequence). Trimming removed 0 bases from V and 7 bases from J, with 16 bases in between. CDR3 amino acids: CSARDSTGGRQPQHF. The CDR3 region has the DNA TGCAGTGCTAGAGATTCGACGGGGGGGCGCCAGCCCCAGCATTTT.

The chain joins TRBV3-1 to TRBJ2-5; 10 bases line up with TRBD2. The J call may be wrong; the DNA end is better matched by TRBJ2-7. The CDR3 runs to 16 residues. The germline V gene encodes CDR1 LGHDT and CDR2 YNNKEL (reference sequence). The CDR3 region is CASSLSGLAVNYEQYF. The DNA for the CDR3 is TGTGCCAGCAGTCTATCCGGACTAGCGGTTAACTACGAGCAGTACTTC.

The chain employs TRBV20-1 and TRBJ2-3; 7 positions agree with TRBD2. Looked up from germline, CDR1 is DFQATT and CDR2 is SNEGSKA (reference sequence). V lost 2 bases and J lost 3; bases outside the gene matches: 8. The CDR3 sequence is 15 residues long. CDR3 coding DNA: TGCAGTGCTAGATCTGGGAGCGGGACTACAGATACGCAGTATTTT. This gives the protein CSARSGSGTTDTQYF.

J is TRBJ2-7 and V is TRBV7-9; no definite D call. CDR3 size: 16 residues. The germline V and J ends were trimmed by 1 base and 7 bases, with 20 bases remaining between them. The germline gives CDR1 SEHNR, CDR2 FQNEAQ (reference sequence). CDR3 in amino acids: CASSLVAASSYNEQYF. CDR3 nucleotides: TGTGCCAGCAGCTTAGTAGCAGCGAGCTCCTACAATGAGCAGTACTTC. Supplemented by reference TRBV7-9 and TRBJ2-7, the full variable domain reads DTGVSQNPRHKITKRGQNVTFRCDPISEHNRLYWYRQTLGQGPEFLTYFQNEAQLEKSRLLSDRFSAERPKGSFSTLEIQRTEQGDSAMYLCASSLVAASSYNEQYFGPGTRLTVT.

This clonotype came up many times. The chain has TRBV14 and TRBJ2-1; the D is unclear. The germline V gene encodes CDR1 SGHDN and CDR2 FVKESK. The CDR3 sequence is 11 residues long. The V end lost 2 bases, the J end lost 6 bases, and 2 bases lay between the germline ends. The CDR3 protein is CASSQFNEQFF. For the CDR3, the DNA is TGTGCCAGCAGCCAATTCAATGAGCAGTTCTTC.

In this sample, this clonotype turned up a few times. The chain has TRBV6-2 or TRBV6-3 and TRBJ2-2; D not certain. V dropped 8 bases and J dropped 7 bases, with 14 bases sitting between them. This CDR3 has 13 residues. Germline CDR1 is MNHEY and CDR2 is SVGEGT. The CDR3 sequence: CASHQWLGGELFF. The CDR3 DNA is TGTGCCAGCCACCAGTGGCTAGGCGGGGAGCTGTTTTTT.

V and J are TRBV9 and TRBJ1-6, with unresolved D. V dropped 0 bases and J dropped 8 bases, with 6 bases sitting between them. CDR3 length equals 13 residues. Germline V gene sequence: CDR1 SGDLS, CDR2 YYNGEE. This chain's CDR3 is CASSVGSDSPLHF. CDR3 in DNA: TGTGCCAGCAGCGTAGGATCGGATTCACCCCTCCACTTT. The full variable domain, rest sourced from reference TRBV9 and TRBJ1-6, is DSGVTQTPKHLITATGQRVTLRCSPRSGDLSVYWYQQSLDQGLQFLIQYYNGEERAKGNILERFSAQQFPDLHSELNLSSLELGDSALYFCASSVGSDSPLHFGNGTRLTVT.

The chain has TRBV20-1 and TRBJ1-6; D not certain. CDR3 length: 14 amino acids. Per germline, CDR1 DFQATT and CDR2 SNEGSKA (reference sequence). V lost 1 base, J lost 4 bases, and 8 bases lay in between. Here the CDR3 DNA reads TGCAGTGCTAGAGCGAGGGAATATAATTCACCCCTCCACTTT. Translating gives CSARAREYNSPLHF.

This chain connects TRBV27 to TRBJ1-2, with D maybe TRBD1 (5 bases). The CDR3 extends over 15 amino acids. Deletions cut 5 bases from V and 2 bases from J, with 15 bases between. CDR1 and CDR2 from the germline V gene are MNHEY and SMNVEV (reference sequence). Here the CDR3 reads CASSLGLGLNYGYTF. The CDR3, as DNA: TGTGCCAGCAGTCTGGGGTTGGGACTGAACTATGGCTACACCTTC.

The V gene is TRBV20-1, the J gene TRBJ2-2, with D unclear. CDR1 and CDR2 from the germline V gene are DFQATT and SNEGSKA (reference sequence). V was pared by 3 bases and J by 6 bases, with 14 bases between. CDR3 length: 14 amino acids. The CDR3 region is CSASRRSPAGELFF. In DNA form, the CDR3 reads TGCAGTGCTAGTAGGCGGAGCCCGGCCGGGGAGCTGTTTTTT.

The rearrangement links TRBV5-6 to TRBJ2-5; 7 nucleotides agree with TRBD1. Germline V gene data show CDR1 as SGHDT and CDR2 as YYEEEE. V lost 4 bases and J lost 11; bases outside the gene matches: 14. This CDR3 has 14 amino acids. The CDR3 protein is CASSLTYRGHEQYF. Here the CDR3 DNA reads TGTGCCAGCAGCCTAACATACAGGGGACATGAGCAGTACTTC.

There are a few counts of this clonotype. This rearrangement joins TRBV27 to TRBJ2-1; D ambiguous. CDR3 length equals 15 residues. Trimming removed 2 bases from V and 8 bases from J, with 16 bases in between. Germline V lookup: CDR1 MNHEY, CDR2 SMNVEV (reference sequence). CDR3 sequence reads: CASSLGDTLMYEQFF. CDR3 DNA sequence: TGTGCCAGCAGTTTAGGAGATACACTGATGTATGAGCAGTTCTTC.

V usage is TRBV11-2 and J usage is TRBJ1-1, with no clear D. Per germline, CDR1 SGHAT and CDR2 FQNNGV. Trimming removed 2 bases at V and 0 bases at J, with 16 bases between. The CDR3 runs 17 residues. CDR3 sequence reads: CASSLRLGREMNTEAFF. The CDR3 DNA reads as TGTGCCAGCAGCTTAAGGCTCGGGAGGGAGATGAACACTGAAGCTTTCTTT.

This clonotype came up a few times. The V gene is TRBV12-3 or TRBV12-4, the J gene TRBJ2-5; TRBD1 or TRBD2 may be the D gene (6 bases each). The CDR3 totals 16 residues. V dropped 7 bases and J dropped 4 bases, with 22 bases sitting between them. CDR3 DNA sequence: TGTGCCAGCACACTAGCCCAACAGGGTCTCGTAGAGACCCAGTACTTC. It encodes CASTLAQQGLVETQYF.

The J gene is TRBJ1-1, the V gene TRBV20-1, with a possible D match to TRBD1 (6 bases). With 1 base removed from V and 3 bases from J, the gap between germline ends came to 9 bases. CDR3 length: 13 amino acids. Per the germline V gene, CDR1 is DFQATT and CDR2 is SNEGSKA (reference sequence). Here the CDR3 reads CSARVTGYTEAFF. CDR3 DNA sequence: TGCAGTGCTAGAGTAACAGGGTACACTGAAGCTTTCTTT.

The chain joins TRBV9 to TRBJ1-1; possibly TRBD1 for D (5 bases). The ends were cut back, 0 bases at V and 7 bases at J, with 10 bases in the middle. Per germline, CDR1 SGDLS and CDR2 YYNGEE. The CDR3 is 13 residues long. The CDR3 spells CASSVEGRGEAFF. The DNA for the CDR3 is TGTGCCAGCAGCGTAGAGGGGCGAGGTGAAGCTTTCTTT.

V gene TRBV20-1 combines with J gene TRBJ2-7; 15 bases align to TRBD2. The J call could be wrong; TRBJ2-5 is a better fit for the DNA end. CDR3 length equals 14 residues. Germline CDR1 and CDR2: DFQATT and SNEGSKA (reference sequence). This CDR3 reads CSPGLAGGVETQYF. The DNA of the CDR3 is TGCAGTCCGGGACTAGCGGGGGGAGTAGAGACCCAGTACTTC.

V gene TRBV20-1 combines with J gene TRBJ1-1; D gene uncertain. The CDR3 totals 14 residues. Trimming cost V 1 base and J 4 bases, with 13 bases left between them. Germline assignment: CDR1 DFQATT and CDR2 SNEGSKA (reference sequence). Written as DNA, the CDR3 is TGCAGTGCTAGAGCCACCGGAGGTGGCACTGAAGCTTTCTTT. Translating gives CSARATGGGTEAFF.

The chain uses TRBV6-1 and TRBJ2-1; 8 bases map to TRBD1. The CDR3 runs 17 residues. Losses at the gene ends were 3 bases for V and 1 base for J; bases not matched to a gene: 8. Germline CDR1 MNHNS, CDR2 SASEGT. In DNA, the CDR3 is TGTGCCAGCAGTGATTTTGCTACAGGGGGATCCTACAATGAGCAGTTCTTC. As protein: CASSDFATGGSYNEQFF.